The 16 T cell receptor beta chains listed next were all sequenced from one sample in a study of OX40 agonist ivuxolimab in advanced cancers. Profiled with immunoSEQ multiplex PCR; TCRdb holds only in-frame clones, not every one. This table has roughly 70,000 clones, over 75% appearing once. This material consisted of CD4+ or CD8+ T cells sorted from blood, taken in a trial of the OX40 agonist ivuxolimab. The origin of the receptors is an adult with an advanced solid tumor such as melanoma, head and neck, liver or kidney cancer.

The chain is built from TRBV5-6 and TRBJ2-2; 8 bases match TRBD1. This CDR3 comprises 17 residues. Looked up from germline, CDR1 is SGHDT and CDR2 is YYEEEE. With 5 bases clipped from V and 6 bases from J, the junction kept 15 bases outside the gene matches. The CDR3 region has the DNA TGTGCCAGCAGTCCTCCCCCCGGACAGGGACGCCCCGGGGAGCTGTTTTTT. The encoded protein is CASSPPPGQGRPGELFF.

The rearrangement uses TRBV11-2 and TRBJ2-7; no reliable D call. CDR1 and CDR2 from the germline V gene are SGHAT and FQNNGV. This CDR3 has 12 residues. V lost 2 bases and J 3 bases, leaving 5 bases between the germline ends. The CDR3: CASSLSGYEQYF. CDR3 DNA sequence: TGTGCCAGCAGCTTATCCGGCTACGAGCAGTACTTC.

V and J are TRBV18 and TRBJ2-5, with 12 bases that match TRBD1. CDR3 length: 15 amino acids. The germline CDR1 and CDR2 sequences are KGHSH and LQKENI. The V and J ends lost 3 bases and 6 bases, in that order; junction bases with no gene match: 5. As DNA, the CDR3 is TGTGCCAGCTCACCTGGGACAGGGGGCGGGAAGACCCAGTACTTC. Residues: CASSPGTGGGKTQYF.

The chain uses TRBV9 and TRBJ2-7; D may be TRBD2 (5 bases). Germline CDR1 is SGDLS and CDR2 is YYNGEE. V lost 2 bases to trimming and J lost 6 bases, with 18 bases between them. This CDR3 contains 15 residues. This CDR3 reads CASSVSGPMRAEQYF. In nucleotides, the CDR3 is TGTGCCAGCAGCGTCTCCGGGCCAATGAGGGCCGAGCAGTACTTC.

This chain uses TRBV5-4 with TRBJ2-7; D tentatively fits TRBD1 or TRBD2 (5 bases each). V gave up 8 bases and J gave up 2 bases, with 20 bases separating them. The CDR3 is 15 amino acids. Germline V gene sequence: CDR1 SGHNT, CDR2 YYREEE (reference sequence). The CDR3 protein is CASRRATGTAYEQYF. The CDR3 nucleotides are TGTGCCAGTCGAAGGGCTACCGGGACCGCCTACGAGCAGTACTTC.

V gene TRBV5-5 combines with J gene TRBJ1-2; the D is unclear. Germline V gives CDR1 SGHKS, CDR2 YYEKEE (reference sequence). V gave up 4 bases and J gave up 7 bases, with 11 bases separating them. The CDR3 covers 12 residues. The CDR3 here is CASSPLLFGYTF. Written as DNA, the CDR3 is TGTGCCAGCAGCCCACTTTTATTTGGCTACACCTTC.

This chain uses TRBV18 with TRBJ2-1; D might be TRBD1 or TRBD2, each matching 7 bases. V gave up 6 bases and J gave up 7 bases, with 19 bases separating them. From germline, CDR1 is KGHSH and CDR2 LQKENI. The CDR3 is 15 amino acids. The chain's CDR3 is CASSAGETGLNEQFF. The DNA for the CDR3 is TGTGCCAGCTCGGCGGGGGAGACAGGGCTAAATGAGCAGTTCTTC.

On this clone itself: Compared with germline, one end of the junction differs, possibly owing to a read error. The CDR3: CASSYSFGQPQHF. Written as DNA, the CDR3 is TGTGCTAGCAGTTACTCATTTGGTCAGCCCCAGCATTTT. V is TRBV6-6 and J is TRBJ1-5; the D is unclear. Germline V CDR1 and CDR2: MNHNY, SVGAGI (reference sequence). The CDR3 is 13 residues long.

The sample holds one count of this clone. The chain is built from TRBV7-2 and TRBJ2-7; 7 nucleotides line up with TRBD2. Germline V gene sequence: CDR1 SGHTA, CDR2 FQGNSA. This CDR3 is 14 amino acids long. V was clipped by 6 bases and J by 3 bases; unmatched bases: 8. CDR3 amino acids: CASRGLRDYYEQYF. CDR3 sequence (DNA): TGTGCCAGCAGAGGACTGCGGGACTACTACGAGCAGTACTTC.

The V call is TRBV2, the J call TRBJ1-1; the D is unclear. Per the germline V gene, CDR1 is SNHLY and CDR2 is FYNNEI. CDR3 length: 14 amino acids. V was cut by 3 bases and J by 4 bases, with 12 bases left in between. CDR3 nucleotide sequence: TGTGCCAGCAGTGAGGACGGCGGTGGCACTGAAGCTTTCTTT. It yields the protein CASSEDGGGTEAFF.

The chain links TRBV4-1 to TRBJ1-1; D remains ambiguous. This CDR3 is built from 15 residues. Per germline, CDR1 MGHRA and CDR2 YSYEKL. V was shortened by 1 base and J by 0 bases, with 9 bases between the two germline ends. The CDR3 loop reads CASSQVGGLNTEAFF. The CDR3 DNA sequence: TGCGCCAGCAGCCAAGTAGGTGGGTTGAACACTGAAGCTTTCTTT.

The gene calls are TRBV18 and TRBJ1-3; no clear D. The germline V gene encodes CDR1 KGHSH and CDR2 LQKENI. The CDR3 has 16 residues. Trimming left V 2 bases short and J 6 bases short, with 17 bases between. CDR3 region: CASSPSPVSLSNTIYF. DNA of the CDR3: TGTGCCAGCTCACCATCCCCGGTTTCCCTCTCAAACACCATATATTTT. The whole variable domain, remainder taken from reference TRBV18 and TRBJ1-3, is NAGVMQNPRHLVRRRGQEARLRCSPMKGHSHVYWYRQLPEEGLKFMVYLQKENIIDESGMPKERFSAEFPKEGPSILRIQQVVRGDSAAYFCASSPSPVSLSNTIYFGEGSWLTVV.

The CDR3 loop is CASSRDLQGRLFF. The CDR3 DNA reads as TGCGCCAGCAGCCGAGATTTACAGGGAAGACTGTTTTTT. The chain couples TRBV4-3 to TRBJ1-4, with D maybe TRBD1 (6 bases). The germline V gene has CDR1 LGHNA and CDR2 YSLEER. The germline V and J ends were trimmed by 4 bases and 13 bases, with 16 bases remaining between them. There are 13 residues in the CDR3.

The V and J genes are TRBV5-1 and TRBJ2-5; 7 bases map to TRBD1. The CDR3 runs to 14 residues. Trimming cost V 3 bases and J 10 bases; bases outside gene matches: 12. Germline V gene data show CDR1 as SGHRS and CDR2 as YFSETQ. In nucleotides, the CDR3 is TGCGCCAGCAGCTCGGGGACAGCAAAAGATGGCCAGTACTTC. Its protein is CASSSGTAKDGQYF.

The gene calls are TRBV7-9 and TRBJ2-1; D may be TRBD1 (6 bases). Germline CDR1 SEHNR, CDR2 FQNEAQ (reference sequence). V gave up 0 bases and J gave up 6 bases, with 6 bases separating them. There are 13 residues in the CDR3. The CDR3 reads CASSLATGNEQFF. The CDR3 nucleotides are TGTGCCAGCAGCTTAGCGACAGGCAATGAGCAGTTCTTC.

The V call is TRBV6-6, the J call TRBJ1-6; D is possibly TRBD1 (6 bases). The germline V and J ends were trimmed by 7 bases and 4 bases, with 11 bases remaining between them. Germline loops: CDR1 MNHNY, CDR2 SVGAGI (reference sequence). The CDR3 consists of 14 residues. The CDR3 reads CASNIGQYNSPLHF. The DNA for the CDR3 is TGTGCCAGCAATATAGGACAGTATAATTCACCCCTCCACTTT.